The present T cell receptor beta chain was sequenced within a study of blood T cell repertoires in COVID-19 (TCRdb year 2020). Turning to the overall study: The collaborator samples originated in the United States, Italy and Spain and spanned the acute and convalescent phases of COVID-19. The prospective study material was composed of cDNA or gDNA derived from T cells, B-cell-depleted T cells, or PBMCs. Deeply sampled blood TCRbeta repertoires from subjects exposed to, actively infected with, or recovered from COVID-19 were included in the dataset. The repertoires were released in a freely available public database meant as a resource for research on the immune response to SARS-CoV-2. Samples were obtained from the ongoing ImmuneRACE study (first 160 participants) and from 1,254 subjects provided by 6 global collaborators. A de-identified subject ID, COVID-19 status, age in years and sex were almost always included in the sample metadata. HLA class I and class II types, where available, came from metadata supplied by the sample provider rather than from assay-based typing. Overall study outcomes, separate from this receptor: How much clinical and demographic metadata was included differed by source and by participant, and the metadata was provided uncurated.

Whole blood was collected in K2EDTA tubes by collaborating institutions according to the institutions' own protocols. For TCRbeta analysis, collaborators shipped samples in one of three forms: frozen whole blood, isolated PBMCs, or DNA extracted from either of those sample types. TCRbeta CDR3 regions were amplified from genomic DNA using the immunoSEQ Assay, a bias-controlled multiplex PCR. The study's processing was this. The number of nucleated cells in each sample was estimated by amplification of reference gene primers within the assay. To quantify the absolute abundance of each unique TCRbeta CDR3 rearrangement, sequence reads were collapsed and filtered. For each sample, productive Simpson clonality was calculated as the square root of Simpson's diversity index across productive rearrangements. The source is immuneACCESS, and TCRdb retained only in-frame sequences with V and J called. Part of the clones is not carried over; for the studies checked, unresolved V genes explain less than half of this, and the remainder is unexplained. Clonal size and the V and J genes are those of that table, whereas D and trimming came from the DNA. The sample table contains some 190,000 clones; only one count was recorded for around 83% of them. Roughly 4.5% of the sample lies in the top ten.

The germline V gene sets CDR1 to SGHTA and CDR2 to FQGNSA. The V end loses 5 bases and the J end loses 4 bases, and a stretch of 15 bases separates them. The CDR3 numbers 15 residues from cysteine through phenylalanine. Of the read, only the CDR3 DNA is kept; its 45 bases are in frame from base 1. As for this clone: The antigen it binds to is not known. Base qualities are not at hand, and no much larger clone is one base apart.

Sequencing was carried out using peripheral blood. The source of this sequence is a woman older than 75 with acute or convalescent COVID-19. The sequence is built from TRBV7-2 and TRBJ2-1, and perhaps TRBD2 as D gene, on 6 matching bases. The CDR3 protein is CASSVAWGEYNEQFF. The DNA sequence is TGTGCCAGCAGCGTGGCCTGGGGGGAGTACAATGAGCAGTTCTTC.